This TCR beta chain emerged from a study of blood T cell repertoires in COVID-19. Study summary: Whether acute or convalescent, the COVID-19 samples came from the United States, Italy and Spain. PBMCs, B-cell-depleted T cells, or T cells were the source of the cDNA or gDNA that made up the material.

The assay was immunoSEQ multiplex PCR, and TCRdb's table has in-frame clones only and misses some. This repertoire shows roughly 100,000 clones, about nine tenths found once; its top ten account for 3% to 4%. This clone was detected once. The CDR3 totals 15 residues. Germline trimming cut 3 bases from V and 7 bases from J; bases unmatched to any gene: 5. CDR1 and CDR2 from the germline V gene are SGHAT and FQNNGV. The chain uses TRBV11-2 and TRBJ2-1; 11 bases are a match to TRBD2. This clonotype originated in a woman between 65 and 79 years old with acute or convalescent COVID-19. The specimen was peripheral blood. The CDR3 nucleotides read TGTGCCAGCAGCTTTACTAGCGGGAGTGGAAATGAGCAGTTCTTC. It specifies CASSFTSGSGNEQFF.